Listed here are 29 T cell receptor beta chains from one sample, sequenced in a study of blood T cell repertoires in COVID-19. The assay was immunoSEQ multiplex PCR, and TCRdb's table has in-frame clones only and misses some. The sample lists 95,000 to 150,000 clones, 60% to 85% occurring once. The material sequenced was peripheral blood. Source of these receptors: a man aged 70 or older with acute or convalescent COVID-19.

The chain carries TRBV5-6 and TRBJ1-4, with 9 bases lining up with TRBD1. Germline-derived CDR1 and CDR2 are SGHDT and YYEEEE. CDR3 length: 15 amino acids. The V gene end was trimmed by 2 bases and the J gene end by 4 bases; junction bases not matched to a gene: 3. CDR3 nucleotide sequence: TGTGCCAGCAGCTTTAGACAGGGGGTTAATGAAAAACTGTTTTTT. Translation: CASSFRQGVNEKLFF.

This chain connects TRBV18 to TRBJ1-4, with 7 nucleotides matching TRBD1. This CDR3 has 15 residues. Germline values: CDR1 KGHSH, CDR2 LQKENI. The V gene end was trimmed by 6 bases and the J gene end by 10 bases; junction bases not matched to a gene: 14. The CDR3 DNA reads as TGTGCCAGCTCCACCCAGGACAGGATAACGGGAAAACTGTTTTTT. Protein sequence: CASSTQDRITGKLFF.

The chain has TRBV7-3 and TRBJ2-7; the match to TRBD2 covers 8 bases. With 2 bases clipped from V and 6 bases from J, the junction kept 9 bases outside the gene matches. Germline CDR1 SGHTA, CDR2 FQGTGA. The CDR3 has 15 amino acids. The CDR3 spells CASSLSSGGACEQYF. For the CDR3, the DNA is TGTGCCAGCAGCTTATCGAGCGGGGGCGCCTGCGAGCAGTACTTC.

The J gene is TRBJ1-5, the V gene TRBV6-2 or TRBV6-3; TRBD1 matches at 7 bases. The germline V gene has CDR1 MNHEY and CDR2 SVGEGT. CDR3 length equals 14 residues. The J segment lost 5 bases and the V segment lost 1 base, leaving 2 bases of the junction unmatched. The CDR3 DNA follows: TGTGCCAGCAGTTACTTACAGGGGTATCAGCCCCAGCATTTT. Protein product: CASSYLQGYQPQHF.

The chain links TRBV5-1 to TRBJ1-4; TRBD1 is a possible D gene (6 bases). V was trimmed by 4 bases and J by 4 bases, leaving 14 bases between them. The germline gives CDR1 SGHRS, CDR2 YFSETQ. There are 15 residues in the CDR3. The CDR3 reads CASSIGQTLNEKLFF. CDR3 nucleotides: TGCGCCAGCAGCATTGGACAGACGCTTAATGAAAAACTGTTTTTT. The whole variable domain, filled in from reference TRBV5-1 and TRBJ1-4, reads KAGVTQTPRYLIKTRGQQVTLSCSPISGHRSVSWYQQTPGQGLQFLFEYFSETQRNKGNFPGRFSGRQFSNSRSEMNVSTLELGDSALYLCASSIGQTLNEKLFFGSGTQLSVL.

The J gene is TRBJ2-7, the V gene TRBV5-4, with 8 bases lining up with TRBD1. Losses at the gene ends were 4 bases for V and 0 bases for J; bases not matched to a gene: 6. Germline CDR1 and CDR2: SGHNT and YYREEE (reference sequence). The CDR3 is made up of 15 amino acids. Here the CDR3 DNA reads TGTGCCAGCAGCCTGTCCGGGACAGGCTCCTACGAGCAGTACTTC. Encoded protein: CASSLSGTGSYEQYF.

This rearrangement joins TRBV2 to TRBJ2-5; the D gene is possibly TRBD2 (6 bases). Trimming shortened V by 5 bases and J by 5 bases, and 12 bases separated the two germline ends. Germline CDR1 SNHLY, CDR2 FYNNEI. The CDR3 runs 13 residues. The DNA of the CDR3 is TGTGCCAGCAGTTGGGACTTGTACGAGACCCAGTACTTC. Translated, it gives CASSWDLYETQYF.

The count of this clone is one. This chain links TRBV7-2 with TRBJ2-1; D is unresolved. The length of the CDR3 is 13 residues. Trimming took 1 base from V and 9 from J, leaving 10 bases between them. The germline V gene has CDR1 SGHTA and CDR2 FQGNSA. CDR3 in DNA: TGTGCCAGCAGCTTAGGTGGAGAGAGTGAGCAGTTCTTC. Protein product: CASSLGGESEQFF. Based on the CDR3 plus reference TRBV7-2 and TRBJ2-1, the full variable domain is GAGVSQSPSNKVTEKGKDVELRCDPISGHTALYWYRQSLGQGLEFLIYFQGNSAPDKSGLPSDRFSAERTGGSVSTLTIQRTQQEDSAVYLCASSLGGESEQFFGPGTRLTVL.

The gene calls are TRBV18 and TRBJ2-2; 8 bases line up with TRBD1. V shed 4 bases and J 4 bases; nucleotides not matched to a gene: 5. The CDR3 extends over 15 amino acids. Germline assignment: CDR1 KGHSH and CDR2 LQKENI. In DNA, the CDR3 is TGTGCCAGCTCACTCGGTCAGGGGGCCACCGGGGAGCTGTTTTTT. Its protein is CASSLGQGATGELFF. The full variable domain, rest sourced from reference TRBV18 and TRBJ2-2, is NAGVMQNPRHLVRRRGQEARLRCSPMKGHSHVYWYRQLPEEGLKFMVYLQKENIIDESGMPKERFSAEFPKEGPSILRIQQVVRGDSAAYFCASSLGQGATGELFFGEGSRLTVL.

The chain joins TRBV9 to TRBJ1-1; TRBD1 might be the D (5 bases). The CDR3 has 14 residues. The germline gives CDR1 SGDLS, CDR2 YYNGEE. V was pared by 0 bases and J by 4 bases, with 10 bases between. The CDR3 region has the DNA TGTGCCAGCAGCGTAGATTACAGGAGCACTGAAGCTTTCTTT. Protein: CASSVDYRSTEAFF.

J is TRBJ1-6 and V is TRBV11-2, with 8 nucleotides matching TRBD1. The V gene end was trimmed by 3 bases and the J gene end by 8 bases; junction bases not matched to a gene: 15. This CDR3 contains 18 residues. Germline V gene lookup returns CDR1 SGHAT and CDR2 FQNNGV. The CDR3 sequence is CASSFGWPGQGGDSPLHF. The CDR3 DNA sequence: TGTGCCAGCAGCTTTGGATGGCCTGGACAGGGTGGAGATTCACCCCTCCACTTT. The whole variable domain, filled in from reference TRBV11-2 and TRBJ1-6, reads EAGVAQSPRYKIIEKRQSVAFWCNPISGHATLYWYQQILGQGPKLLIQFQNNGVVDDSQLPKDRFSAERLKGVDSTLKIQPAKLEDSAVYLCASSFGWPGQGGDSPLHFGNGTRLTVT.

The chain joins TRBV12-5 to TRBJ1-2, with D possibly TRBD1 on 5 matching bases. The CDR3 spans 15 residues. Trimming pared 6 bases from V and 5 bases from J, leaving 19 bases between. Germline V lookup: CDR1 LGHNT, CDR2 FRNRAP. This CDR3 reads CASGRPPDGGYGYTF. The CDR3 DNA follows: TGTGCTAGTGGCCGGCCCCCGGACGGGGGGTATGGCTACACCTTC.

The rearrangement links TRBV18 to TRBJ2-3; D is ambiguous. CDR1 is KGHSH and CDR2 is LQKENI in the germline V gene. CDR3 length equals 11 residues. Trimming stripped 5 bases from V and 4 bases from J, with 4 bases between. The DNA for the CDR3 is TGTGCCAGCTCATCCTCAGATACGCAGTATTTT. This sequence encodes CASSSSDTQYF.

The rearrangement uses TRBV6-5 and TRBJ1-4; D is unclear. The CDR3 runs 14 residues. Between the trimmed V and J ends, which lost 7 bases and 5 bases, there was a span of 14 bases. The germline V gene encodes CDR1 MNHEY and CDR2 SVGAGI. The CDR3 spells CASTSGNTNEKLFF. CDR3 in DNA: TGTGCCAGCACCTCCGGGAATACGAATGAAAAACTGTTTTTT.

The V call is TRBV27, the J call TRBJ1-2, with D perhaps TRBD1 (6 bases). The CDR3 consists of 15 residues. Germline CDR1 is MNHEY and CDR2 is SMNVEV (reference sequence). V lost 3 bases, J lost 0 bases, and 11 bases lay in between. The CDR3 DNA follows: TGTGCCAGCAGTTTGGACAGACGTTCTAACTATGGCTACACCTTC. Translation gives CASSLDRRSNYGYTF.

The rearrangement joins TRBV30 to TRBJ1-6; TRBD1 matches at 8 bases. Per the germline V gene, CDR1 is GTSNPN and CDR2 is SVGIG (reference sequence). V lost 1 base to trimming and J lost 7 bases; unmatched junction nucleotides: 6. This CDR3 spans 15 amino acids. The CDR3 sequence: CAWSATGQANSPLHF. The CDR3 DNA sequence: TGTGCCTGGAGTGCAACGGGACAGGCCAATTCACCCCTCCACTTT.

The chain is built from TRBV5-1 and TRBJ1-4, with TRBD1 identical over 7 bases. Per the germline V gene, CDR1 is SGHRS and CDR2 is YFSETQ. Trimming removed 0 bases from V and 13 bases from J; junction bases left unmatched: 9. CDR3 length equals 14 residues. The CDR3 DNA follows: TGCGCCAGCAGCTTGGGAATTCAGGGGGAGGTACTGTTTTTT. It translates to CASSLGIQGEVLFF.

This clone was recorded a few times. The chain couples TRBV4-3 to TRBJ2-2; 7 bases fit TRBD1. CDR3 size: 15 residues. The germline V gene encodes CDR1 LGHNA and CDR2 YSLEER. Germline trimming cut 0 bases from V and 7 bases from J; bases unmatched to any gene: 5. CDR3 protein: CASSQDGRGFGELFF. In DNA form, the CDR3 reads TGCGCCAGCAGCCAAGATGGCAGGGGGTTCGGGGAGCTGTTTTTT.

The chain employs TRBV7-9 and TRBJ1-6; weak D call: TRBD1 (5 bases). The CDR3 consists of 14 residues. V lost 6 bases to trimming and J lost 13 bases, with 19 bases between them. The V gene's germline CDR1 is SEHNR and CDR2 FQNEAQ (reference sequence). CDR3 sequence (DNA): TGTGCCAGCAGACAGGATTCACCTCTTTCGCCCCTCCACTTT. It encodes CASRQDSPLSPLHF.

This sequence joins TRBV15 and TRBJ1-1, with D uncertain. The CDR3 extends over 14 amino acids. V lost 2 bases, J lost 3 bases, and 10 bases lay in between. Germline loops: CDR1 LNHNV, CDR2 YYDKDF (reference sequence). The CDR3 here is CATSRPTRDTEAFF. CDR3 DNA sequence: TGTGCCACCAGCAGACCTACTCGGGACACTGAAGCTTTCTTT.

This clone was detected only a few times. The rearrangement uses TRBV4-3 and TRBJ2-1, with unresolved D. The length of the CDR3 is 16 residues. Germline CDR1 LGHNA, CDR2 YSLEER. V was shortened by 1 base and J by 0 bases, with 10 bases between the two germline ends. This chain's CDR3 is CASSQALENSYNEQFF. CDR3 coding DNA: TGCGCCAGCAGCCAAGCCCTAGAGAACTCCTACAATGAGCAGTTCTTC.

The chain has TRBV4-1 and TRBJ1-2; D unresolved. Looked up from germline, CDR1 is MGHRA and CDR2 is YSYEKL. V was cut by 0 bases and J by 5 bases, with 16 bases left in between. This CDR3 is built from 16 residues. The CDR3 coding sequence is TGCGCCAGCAGCCAAGAATCGAGGGCCCGAATGTATGGCTACACCTTC. It codes for CASSQESRARMYGYTF.

V usage is TRBV19 and J usage is TRBJ2-5, with a weak D call TRBD2 (6 bases). The CDR3 loop spans 16 amino acids. Trimming took off 3 bases at V and 5 bases at J, with 19 bases between the two ends. CDR1 is LNHDA, CDR2 SQIVND, per germline (reference sequence). The CDR3 nucleotides read TGTGCCAGTAGTATCCGCCCACGGGAGCTAAGGGAGACCCAGTACTTC. It translates to CASSIRPRELRETQYF.

The chain carries TRBV2 and TRBJ1-2, with D uncertain. The V end lost 4 bases, the J end lost 4 bases, and 10 bases lay between the germline ends. CDR1 and CDR2 from the germline V gene are SNHLY and FYNNEI. CDR3 size: 13 residues. The CDR3 here is CASSGEGSYGYTF. CDR3 DNA: TGTGCCAGCAGTGGGGAGGGTAGCTATGGCTACACCTTC.

This chain links TRBV29-1 with TRBJ2-7, with 7 bases matching TRBD1. Per the germline V gene, CDR1 is SQVTM and CDR2 is ANQGSEA. The CDR3 covers 12 residues. V lost 8 bases, J lost 2 bases, and 6 bases stayed unmatched. CDR3 sequence: CSTLDRAYEQYF. DNA for the CDR3: TGCAGCACTCTCGACAGGGCCTACGAGCAGTACTTC.

The chain carries TRBV4-3 and TRBJ1-2; tentative D call: TRBD1 (6 bases). The CDR3 has 13 amino acids. Germline CDR1 is LGHNA and CDR2 is YSLEER. V was pared by 4 bases and J by 6 bases, with 12 bases between. The CDR3 loop is CASSLRQGHGYTF. The CDR3 DNA is TGCGCCAGCAGCCTCAGGCAGGGGCATGGCTACACCTTC.

This sequence joins TRBV24-1 and TRBJ2-4; D not resolved. Germline V lookup: CDR1 KGHDR, CDR2 SFDVKD. Trimming left V 3 bases short and J 3 bases short, with 14 bases between. The CDR3 is 16 amino acids. DNA of the CDR3: TGTGCCACCAGTGATGTGTCGACTTCGGGCAAAAACATTCAGTACTTC. This sequence encodes CATSDVSTSGKNIQYF.

The chain combines TRBV10-3 with TRBJ1-1, with 7 nucleotides matching TRBD1. CDR1 ENHRY and CDR2 SYGVKD come from the germline V gene. After removal of 5 bases from V and 5 bases from J, the junction contained 8 bases not matched to a gene. CDR3 length equals 14 residues. The DNA for the CDR3 is TGTGCCATCAGTCCACAGGGGCGCGAGACTGAAGCTTTCTTT. Protein: CAISPQGRETEAFF.

This clone was counted a single time. The chain combines TRBV5-1 with TRBJ2-3; 11 nucleotides agree with TRBD2. CDR1 is SGHRS, CDR2 YFSETQ, per germline. The CDR3 sequence is 15 residues long. V was clipped by 4 bases and J by 9 bases; unmatched bases: 10. The CDR3: CASSPLAGAGLTQYF. The CDR3 nucleotides are TGCGCCAGCAGCCCACTAGCGGGGGCGGGCCTGACGCAGTATTTT.